The following is a TCR beta chain sequence with its context. Its antigen is not identified. This record comes from a study of T cell responses to AZD1222 COVID-19 vaccine. Study-level findings and limits: Clonal diversity may have been underestimated, and the donors were mostly white British, with more females than males. Following two doses of AZD1222, Spike-specific TCR breadth and depth rose. Seropositive AZD1222 recipients at baseline numbered only five or six. Spike was spanned by vaccine-associated CD4 TCRs, which were dominant at 160-218 and 743-854.

Only in-frame clones appear in the TCRdb table, and some are missing; sequencing was by immunoSEQ multiplex PCR. The table includes about 200,000 clones, 85% to 95% detected once. This TCR derives from an adult in good health. The sequencing here drew on peripheral blood, taken on day 0 of MenACWY control vaccination.

CDR3 sequence: CASSSHRGNREAFF. For the CDR3, the DNA is TGTGCCAGCAGTTCTCATAGGGGGAACAGGGAAGCTTTCTTT. V and J are TRBV7-2 and TRBJ1-1, with TRBD1 as a possible D gene (6 bases). Looked up from germline, CDR1 is SGHTA and CDR2 is FQGNSA. The CDR3 contains 14 residues. V lost 6 bases to trimming and J lost 8 bases, with 19 bases between them.